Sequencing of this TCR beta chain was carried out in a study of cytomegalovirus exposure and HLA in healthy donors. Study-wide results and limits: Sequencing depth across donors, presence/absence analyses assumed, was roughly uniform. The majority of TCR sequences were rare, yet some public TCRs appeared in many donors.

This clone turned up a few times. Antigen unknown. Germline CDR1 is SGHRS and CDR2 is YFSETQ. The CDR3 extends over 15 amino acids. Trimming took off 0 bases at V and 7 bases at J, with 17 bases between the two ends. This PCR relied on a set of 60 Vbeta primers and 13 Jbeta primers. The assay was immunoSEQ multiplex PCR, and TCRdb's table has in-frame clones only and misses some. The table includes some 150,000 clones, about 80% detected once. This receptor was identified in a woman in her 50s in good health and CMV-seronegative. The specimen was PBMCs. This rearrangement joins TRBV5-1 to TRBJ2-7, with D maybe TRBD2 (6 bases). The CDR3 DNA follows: TGCGCCAGCAGCTTGGTGGCGGGAAATCCGGGGGAGCAGTACTTC. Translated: CASSLVAGNPGEQYF.